The 31 T cell receptor beta chains presented below share a single source sample, sequenced in a study of identical twins. TCRdb analysed the 5' RACE reads with MiXCR anew, one entry per CDR3 protein. The profile shows roughly 500,000 distinct CDR3 sequences, roughly a fifth of them singletons. These data were also filed under a second study, of T cells expressing NK-cell markers.

Specimen: CD4+ T cells sorted from blood. The receptors shown here come from a woman aged 18-35 years in good health.

This clonotype occurred a few times. J is TRBJ2-2 and V is TRBV6-2 or TRBV6-3; the D is unclear. The V end lost 4 bases, the J end lost 5 bases, and 8 bases lay between the germline ends. Germline V CDR1 and CDR2: MNHEY, SVGEGT. The CDR3 is 13 amino acids. CDR3 amino acids: CASSFQATGELFF. The CDR3 region has the DNA TGTGCCAGCAGTTTCCAGGCGACCGGGGAGCTGTTTTTT.

The rearrangement uses TRBV5-6 and TRBJ1-1; no definite D call. The germline CDR1 and CDR2 sequences are SGHDT and YYEEEE. The CDR3 runs 12 residues. V was shortened by 7 bases and J by 11 bases, with 18 bases between the two germline ends. Here the CDR3 DNA reads TGTGCCAGCGGCCACCGACCGCCCGAGGCTTTCTTT. Translation: CASGHRPPEAFF.

V usage is TRBV3-1 and J usage is TRBJ2-5; D unresolved. V lost 5 bases to trimming and J lost 4 bases, with 11 bases between them. Germline V gene data show CDR1 as LGHDT and CDR2 as YNNKEL (reference sequence). The CDR3 is made up of 13 amino acids. This CDR3 is CASSSTMGETQYF. In nucleotides, the CDR3 is TGTGCCAGCAGCTCCACAATGGGAGAGACCCAGTACTTC.

The CDR3 reads CASSYSNAGVYEQYF. DNA of the CDR3: TGTGCCAGCAGTTACTCGAATGCTGGAGTCTACGAGCAGTACTTC. The chain recombines TRBV6-5 with TRBJ2-7; D unclear. Deletions cut 0 bases from V and 3 bases from J, with 12 bases between. This CDR3 spans 15 amino acids. The germline V gene encodes CDR1 MNHEY and CDR2 SVGAGI.

The gene calls are TRBV29-1 and TRBJ2-3, with TRBD2 identical over 12 bases. The CDR3 sequence is 17 residues long. Unmatched junction bases numbered 9, after V lost 4 bases and J lost 1 base. Germline V gives CDR1 SQVTM, CDR2 ANQGSEA. The CDR3: CSVGGLAGGRGTDTQYF. The CDR3 nucleotides are TGCAGCGTTGGAGGGCTAGCGGGGGGGCGGGGCACAGATACGCAGTATTTT.

This clonotype was counted between two and nine times. The chain recombines TRBV2 with TRBJ1-4; 7 nucleotides agree with TRBD1. The CDR3 has 14 residues. Losses at the gene ends were 4 bases for V and 7 bases for J; bases not matched to a gene: 6. Germline V gene sequence: CDR1 SNHLY, CDR2 FYNNEI. The CDR3 spells CASSAGTVGEKLFF. CDR3 in DNA: TGTGCCAGCAGTGCCGGGACAGTGGGTGAAAAACTGTTTTTT.

There are many counts of this clonotype. This chain uses TRBV5-1 with TRBJ2-5; D possibly corresponds to TRBD1 (5 bases). CDR3 length: 15 amino acids. Trimming took off 0 bases at V and 1 base at J, with 10 bases between the two ends. Germline lookup yields CDR1 SGHRS and CDR2 YFSETQ. In DNA form, the CDR3 reads TGCGCCAGCAGCTTGGCCTGGGGCACCCAAGAGACCCAGTACTTC. It is translated as CASSLAWGTQETQYF.

The chain is built from TRBV9 and TRBJ2-7; 8 nucleotides line up with TRBD1. The CDR3 is 15 residues long. The V and J ends lost 0 bases and 5 bases, in that order; junction bases with no gene match: 7. CDR1 is SGDLS, CDR2 YYNGEE, per germline. The CDR3 is CASSVGAWGQDEQYF. The CDR3 DNA reads as TGTGCCAGCAGCGTAGGGGCTTGGGGACAGGACGAGCAGTACTTC. Drawing the rest from reference TRBV9 and TRBJ2-7, the complete variable domain is DSGVTQTPKHLITATGQRVTLRCSPRSGDLSVYWYQQSLDQGLQFLIQYYNGEERAKGNILERFSAQQFPDLHSELNLSSLELGDSALYFCASSVGAWGQDEQYFGPGTRLTVT.

This chain connects TRBV25-1 to TRBJ2-7, with 8 bases lining up with TRBD1. The trim removed 6 bases at V and 7 bases at J, leaving 11 bases unmatched. Germline V gives CDR1 MGHDK, CDR2 SYGVNS. The CDR3 loop spans 14 amino acids. The CDR3 bases are TGTGCCAGCAGCCGGGGGACAGGAGTGAGAGAGCAGTACTTC. Its translation is CASSRGTGVREQYF.

In its sample, this clonotype was seen a few times. This chain links TRBV20-1 with TRBJ2-3, with 10 positions matching TRBD2. Trimming removed 5 bases from V and 0 bases from J; junction bases left unmatched: 11. CDR3 length: 17 residues. Germline V CDR1 and CDR2: DFQATT, SNEGSKA (reference sequence). CDR3 residues: CSASPASGGRSTDTQYF. DNA for the CDR3: TGCAGTGCTTCTCCGGCTAGCGGGGGCCGGAGCACAGATACGCAGTATTTT.

V usage is TRBV20-1 and J usage is TRBJ2-3; TRBD2 aligns across 10 bases. J gave up 5 bases and V 6 bases, and 5 bases lay outside the gene matches. Germline CDR1 and CDR2: DFQATT and SNEGSKA (reference sequence). This CDR3 contains 13 residues. The CDR3 DNA reads TGCAGTGCGACTCTAGCGGGAGTAGATACGCAGTATTTT. It specifies CSATLAGVDTQYF.

The genes are TRBV30 and TRBJ1-4; unclear D gene. There are 11 residues in the CDR3. Germline loops: CDR1 GTSNPN, CDR2 SVGIG (reference sequence). Trimming pared 1 base from V and 7 bases from J, leaving 4 bases between. The CDR3 spells CAWSEVEKLFF. As DNA, the CDR3 is TGTGCCTGGAGTGAGGTTGAAAAACTGTTTTTT.

There are a few counts of this clonotype. V gene TRBV7-2 combines with J gene TRBJ2-1; D possibly corresponds to TRBD2 (5 bases). V lost 2 bases and J lost 0, with 8 bases in between. The V gene's germline CDR1 is SGHTA and CDR2 FQGNSA. This CDR3 contains 15 residues. The CDR3 DNA is TGTGCCAGCAGCTTAAACGGGGACTCCTACAATGAGCAGTTCTTC. Translation gives CASSLNGDSYNEQFF.

The CDR3 nucleotides read TGTGCCAGCAGCTCAACAGGGGGCGGGGGTTACACTGAAGCTTTCTTT. Amino acid sequence: CASSSTGGGGYTEAFF. The chain employs TRBV7-9 and TRBJ1-1, with TRBD1 matching over 9 bases. Germline assignment: CDR1 SEHNR and CDR2 FQNEAQ (reference sequence). Losses at the gene ends were 4 bases for V and 3 bases for J; bases not matched to a gene: 9. The CDR3 spans 16 residues.

This clonotype turned up a few times. This sequence joins TRBV6-2 or TRBV6-3 and TRBJ1-6; D gene ambiguous. Germline CDR1 MNHEY, CDR2 SVGEGT. The CDR3 has 16 amino acids. Trimming took 2 bases from V and 10 from J, leaving 18 bases between them. The CDR3 nucleotides are TGTGCCAGCAGTTACGTCCCCAGTTCGGCCGCGTCACCCCTCCACTTT. It specifies CASSYVPSSAASPLHF.

V is TRBV5-1 and J is TRBJ1-1, with TRBD1 matching over 7 bases. CDR3 size: 14 residues. Trimming at V came to 6 bases and at J to 0 bases, leaving 5 bases not matched to a gene. The germline gives CDR1 SGHRS, CDR2 YFSETQ. The CDR3 nucleotides read TGCGCCAGCACCTCGGACAGGATGAACACTGAAGCTTTCTTT. It codes for CASTSDRMNTEAFF.

The V gene is TRBV12-3 or TRBV12-4, the J gene TRBJ2-1; D is possibly TRBD2 (6 bases). V lost 7 bases to trimming and J lost 5 bases, with 15 bases between them. The CDR3 covers 14 residues. The CDR3 protein is CASTPRPGDNEQFF. The CDR3 nucleotides read TGTGCCAGCACCCCACGGCCGGGAGACAATGAGCAGTTCTTC.

In this sample, this clonotype turned up a few times. V and J are TRBV20-1 and TRBJ2-1; 12 nucleotides match TRBD2. The CDR3 extends over 15 amino acids. The junction had 9 bases not matched to a gene; V was cut back by 6 bases and J by 6 bases. Looked up from germline, CDR1 is DFQATT and CDR2 is SNEGSKA (reference sequence). The CDR3 DNA is TGCAGTGCCGCACCGACTAGCGGGGGCCCCAATGAGCAGTTCTTC. This codes for CSAAPTSGGPNEQFF.

This clonotype showed up just a few times. J is TRBJ2-5 and V is TRBV6-1; 14 bases are shared with TRBD2. The CDR3 is 16 amino acids. The J segment lost 4 bases and the V segment lost 5 bases, leaving 6 bases of the junction unmatched. From germline, CDR1 is MNHNS and CDR2 SASEGT. This CDR3 reads CASSRTSGGLGETQYF. CDR3 nucleotide sequence: TGTGCCAGCAGTAGGACTAGCGGGGGGTTAGGAGAGACCCAGTACTTC.

There are a few counts of this clonotype. This chain connects TRBV9 to TRBJ2-1; TRBD2 matches 8 bases. From germline, CDR1 is SGDLS and CDR2 YYNGEE. This CDR3 is built from 15 residues. The J segment lost 10 bases and the V segment lost 4 bases, leaving 13 bases of the junction unmatched. CDR3 region: CASSPPGGGLREQFF. As DNA, the CDR3 is TGTGCCAGCAGCCCCCCCGGGGGGGGACTAAGAGAGCAGTTCTTC. Using reference TRBV9 and TRBJ2-1 for the parts outside the CDR3, the full variable domain is DSGVTQTPKHLITATGQRVTLRCSPRSGDLSVYWYQQSLDQGLQFLIQYYNGEERAKGNILERFSAQQFPDLHSELNLSSLELGDSALYFCASSPPGGGLREQFFGPGTRLTVL.

This clonotype was observed a few times. This chain joins TRBV24-1 and TRBJ2-3; 8 bases align to TRBD1. The CDR3 totals 15 residues. V lost 7 bases to trimming and J lost 4 bases; unmatched junction nucleotides: 9. Germline loops: CDR1 KGHDR, CDR2 SFDVKD. The CDR3 region is CATSPGRGQADTQYF. CDR3 DNA: TGTGCCACCAGCCCAGGCAGGGGGCAGGCAGATACGCAGTATTTT.

This clonotype was recorded a few times. The chain is built from TRBV20-1 and TRBJ1-4; TRBD1 matches at 7 bases. The CDR3 has 10 residues. Germline lookup yields CDR1 DFQATT and CDR2 SNEGSKA (reference sequence). V lost 5 bases and J lost 10; bases outside the gene matches: 1. The CDR3 spells CSARDRKLFF. Written as DNA, the CDR3 is TGCAGTGCTCGGGACAGAAAACTGTTTTTT.

There are many counts of this clonotype. The chain carries TRBV5-1 and TRBJ1-1; weak D call: TRBD1 (5 bases). The V gene's germline CDR1 is SGHRS and CDR2 YFSETQ. The CDR3 contains 14 residues. Trimming took 3 bases from V and 0 from J, leaving 9 bases between them. CDR3: CASSSDTMNTEAFF. CDR3 nucleotides: TGCGCCAGCAGCTCGGACACAATGAACACTGAAGCTTTCTTT.

There are a few counts of this clonotype. The V and J genes are TRBV7-6 and TRBJ2-5; D may match TRBD1 or TRBD2 (5 bases each). Germline V gene lookup returns CDR1 SGHVS and CDR2 FNYEAQ. The V gene lost 2 bases and the J gene lost 2 bases, with 6 bases spanning the gap. The CDR3 has 13 residues. The CDR3 is CASSLWGQETQYF. The CDR3 coding sequence is TGTGCCAGCAGCTTATGGGGGCAAGAGACCCAGTACTTC.

In regard to this clonotype: This may come from a read error, since a much larger clone is one base off. The V call is TRBV12-3 or TRBV12-4, the J call TRBJ1-2, with a possible D match to TRBD1 (6 bases). V was shortened by 1 base and J by 7 bases, with 7 bases between the two germline ends. The CDR3 consists of 12 residues. CDR3 sequence reads: CASSLGTAGYTF. CDR3 bases: TGTGCCAGCAGTTTAGGGACAGCTGGCTACACCTTC.

This rearrangement joins TRBV11-3 to TRBJ2-7, with unresolved D. The germline V and J ends were trimmed by 1 base and 4 bases, with 8 bases remaining between them. The CDR3 contains 13 residues. Germline CDR1 SGHNT, CDR2 YENEEA. CDR3 loop: CASSLGFIYEQYF. The CDR3 DNA reads as TGTGCCAGCAGCTTAGGTTTTATTTACGAGCAGTACTTC.

This clonotype was detected only a few times. The chain employs TRBV7-6 and TRBJ2-5; possibly TRBD2 for D (7 bases). The length of the CDR3 is 15 residues. The ends were cut back, 5 bases at V and 5 bases at J, with 18 bases in the middle. CDR1 SGHVS and CDR2 FNYEAQ come from the germline V gene. Written as DNA, the CDR3 is TGTGCCAGCAGCCCCTGGTTAGGGGGGGAGGAGACCCAGTACTTC. As protein: CASSPWLGGEETQYF.

This clonotype appeared a single time. The chain combines TRBV23-1 with TRBJ1-5; D gene unclear. TRBV23-1 is noted as an ORF with a role that remains uncertain. The CDR3 is made up of 8 amino acids. The DNA for the CDR3 is TGCCCCCTGGGGCCCCAGCATTTT. Translating gives CPLGPQHF.

The sample holds a few counts of this clonotype. The gene calls are TRBV6-5 and TRBJ2-7, with 7 bases lining up with TRBD2. Germline-derived CDR1 and CDR2 are MNHEY and SVGAGI. The CDR3 has 12 residues. V trimming: 11 bases; J trimming: 2 bases; junction bases outside the gene matches: 6. The CDR3 nucleotides are TGTGCCGCGGGGAGGGCGACCTACGAGCAGTACTTC. Translation gives CAAGRATYEQYF.

The chain employs TRBV9 and TRBJ1-2, with a weak D call TRBD1 (6 bases). CDR1 is SGDLS, CDR2 YYNGEE, per germline. The CDR3 is made up of 15 amino acids. V lost 4 bases, J lost 8 bases, and 21 bases lay in between. Written as DNA, the CDR3 is TGTGCCAGCAGCTCCCAAGGGGGGACGCGGTGGGGCTACACCTTC. Protein sequence: CASSSQGGTRWGYTF.

J is TRBJ2-6 and V is TRBV20-1, with D perhaps matching TRBD1 or TRBD2 (5 bases each). The ends were cut back, 3 bases at V and 4 bases at J, with 10 bases in the middle. This CDR3 has 14 amino acids. CDR1 and CDR2 (germline): DFQATT, SNEGSKA (reference sequence). The CDR3 DNA is TGCAGTGCTAGTAAGGGGACCGGGGCCAACGTCCTGACTTTC. Translated: CSASKGTGANVLTF.